The entry below describes one TCR beta chain. Its specificity is not known. CDR1 LNHDA and CDR2 SQIVND come from the germline V gene (reference sequence). The CDR3 is made up of 13 amino acids. The ends lost 9 bases at V and 6 bases at J; junction bases unmatched: 7. This sample is drawn from a study of cytomegalovirus exposure and HLA in healthy donors. Study-level results: That first-cohort TCR clusters tended to co-occur in the approximately 110 validation repertoires was found in a later analysis. It was 150 to 200 TCR beta chains that were listed as cytomegalovirus-associated. The CMV antigen specificity of a few CMV-associated chains was confirmed through in vitro analysis.

Clones were sequenced by immunoSEQ multiplex PCR, and TCRdb holds only the in-frame ones, with some missing. The data contain 250,000 to 400,000 clones, approximately 86% of them seen just once; the ten biggest clones take up 1.2%. The receptor's source is a woman aged 25 to 39 in good health and CMV-seropositive. The sequencing input was PBMCs. The chain is built from TRBV19 and TRBJ2-1; 8 bases map to TRBD1. The CDR3 coding sequence is TGTGCCAGCAGTCATGACAGGGGCAATGAGCAGTTCTTC. This sequence encodes CASSHDRGNEQFF.